This TCR beta chain came from a study of blood T cell repertoires in COVID-19. At the level of the study: The United States, Italy and Spain provided the acute and convalescent COVID-19 samples.

Under the authors' procedure: Scientists estimated how many nucleated cells there were by amplifying reference gene primers. Sequencing was performed with immunoSEQ multiplex PCR; in TCRdb, only in-frame clones are kept and a portion is missing. The DNA gave D and trimming, while V, J and clone size come from that table. Found here are some 130,000 clones, about 72% of them singletons; the top ten hold about a tenth. The CDR3 is 13 amino acids. V lost 5 bases to trimming and J lost 5 bases, with 9 bases between them. From germline, CDR1 is SGHTA and CDR2 FQGNSA. This TCR derives from a man aged 55-75 years who had recovered from COVID-19. The V call is TRBV7-2, the J call TRBJ2-2; D gene uncertain. Sequencing was performed on peripheral blood. CDR3 sequence: CASSVHKTGELFF. CDR3 nucleotides: TGTGCCAGCAGCGTACATAAAACCGGGGAGCTGTTTTTT.